These 16 T cell receptor beta chains came from one sample sequenced in a study of T cell repertoires in cytomegalovirus infection. TCRdb analysed the reads with MiXCR anew, one entry per CDR3 protein. The sample has 450,000 to 600,000 distinct CDR3 sequences, around 11% seen once; the top ten hold 9.5% to 13%. Sequences were obtained from PBMCs. These receptors all come from a human donor in good health (CMV status not recorded). Some clones in this sample may be carry-over from other donors' samples.

This clonotype occurred many times. The chain uses TRBV6-2 or TRBV6-3 and TRBJ2-1; 10 bases fit TRBD2. J lost 10 bases, V lost 6 bases, and 0 bases had no gene match. The germline V gene has CDR1 MNHEY and CDR2 SVGEGT. CDR3 length equals 11 residues. The DNA of the CDR3 is TGTGCCAGCAGACTAGCGGGAGAGCAGTTCTTC. Translating it yields CASRLAGEQFF.

This clonotype was counted only a few times. The chain is built from TRBV23-1 and TRBJ2-3, with 7 bases identical to TRBD2. TRBV23-1 is given ORF status, its function remaining uncertain. With V trimmed by 8 bases and J by 1 base, 3 bases remained unmatched. The CDR3 is made up of 13 amino acids. The CDR3 loop reads CASDRGGTDTQYF. The CDR3 coding sequence is TGCGCCAGCGACCGGGGGGGCACAGATACGCAGTATTTT.

This clonotype was seen ten or more times. This CDR3 reads CASSLPRDRGQPQHF. In nucleotides, the CDR3 is TGTGCCAGCAGCTTACCCCGGGACAGGGGTCAGCCCCAGCATTTT. The chain combines TRBV7-2 with TRBJ1-5; TRBD1 aligns across 10 bases. This CDR3 has 15 residues. Germline-derived CDR1 and CDR2 are SGHTA and FQGNSA. With V trimmed by 2 bases and J by 6 bases, 4 bases remained unmatched.

In the case of this clonotype: Just one base apart from a much larger clone, this may be a read error. The gene calls are TRBV5-1 and TRBJ2-2; TRBD1 agrees at 7 bases. CDR1 is SGHRS and CDR2 is YFSETQ in the germline V gene. CDR3 size: 15 residues. For the CDR3, the DNA is TGCGCCGGCAGCTACCGACAGGGCGTGACCGGGGAGCTGTTTTTT. It codes for CAGSYRQGVTGELFF.

V gene TRBV20-1 combines with J gene TRBJ2-5; 11 bases line up with TRBD1. J was trimmed by 6 bases and V by 5 bases; bases with no gene match: 11. The CDR3 is 15 residues long. Germline V gene lookup returns CDR1 DFQATT and CDR2 SNEGSKA (reference sequence). The CDR3 DNA reads as TGCAGTGCTCCACCCACGGGACAGGGGGAAAAGACCCAGTACTTC. As protein: CSAPPTGQGEKTQYF.

This clonotype was observed at least ten times. V and J are TRBV27 and TRBJ2-2, with D unclear. Germline CDR1 reads MNHEY; CDR2 reads SMNVEV (reference sequence). V was trimmed by 5 bases and J by 1 base, leaving 8 bases between them. The CDR3 consists of 14 residues. The CDR3 bases are TGTGCCAGCAGTACAAGGGTGAACACCGGGGAGCTGTTTTTT. It is translated as CASSTRVNTGELFF.

This clonotype was found many times. The chain is built from TRBV20-1 and TRBJ2-3, with 12 bases that match TRBD2. From germline, CDR1 is DFQATT and CDR2 SNEGSKA (reference sequence). The CDR3 covers 16 residues. The V and J ends lost 3 bases and 5 bases, in that order; junction bases with no gene match: 9. The CDR3 loop reads CSASPTSGGPGDTQYF. The CDR3 DNA reads TGCAGTGCTAGTCCAACTAGCGGGGGGCCTGGAGATACGCAGTATTTT.

This clonotype showed up many times. This chain links TRBV6-6 with TRBJ1-5; D is ambiguous. Germline CDR1 MNHNY, CDR2 SVGAGI (reference sequence). V dropped 0 bases and J dropped 0 bases, with 3 bases sitting between them. The CDR3 runs to 14 residues. The CDR3 protein is CASSYSSSNQPQHF. The CDR3 nucleotides are TGTGCCAGCAGTTACTCCAGTAGCAATCAGCCCCAGCATTTT.

To note about this clonotype: This may stem from a read error, because a much larger clone lies one nucleotide away. The rearrangement joins TRBV2 to TRBJ1-1; the D is unclear. The CDR3 sequence is 12 residues long. Per germline, CDR1 SNHLY and CDR2 FYNNEI. The CDR3 nucleotides are TGTGTCAGCAATAACGAGTACACTGAAGCTTTCTTT. Translating it yields CVSNNEYTEAFF. The whole variable domain, remainder taken from reference TRBV2 and TRBJ1-1, is EPEVTQTPSHQVTQMGQEVILRCVPISNHLYFYWYRQILGQKVEFLVSFYNNEISEKSEIFDDQFSVERPDGSNFTLKIRSTKLEDSAMYFCVSNNEYTEAFFGQGTRLTVV.

The chain employs TRBV9 and TRBJ2-7, with TRBD2 matching over 8 bases. Germline loops: CDR1 SGDLS, CDR2 YYNGEE. The CDR3 consists of 15 residues. The V and J ends lost 2 bases and 0 bases, in that order; junction bases with no gene match: 4. The CDR3 reads CASSVSGGDSYEQYF. CDR3 sequence (DNA): TGTGCCAGCAGCGTTTCCGGGGGGGACTCCTACGAGCAGTACTTC.

This clonotype came up a few times. This chain links TRBV18 with TRBJ1-3; D not resolved. The CDR3 sequence is 14 residues long. V gave up 3 bases and J gave up 5 bases, with 11 bases separating them. The germline V gene has CDR1 KGHSH and CDR2 LQKENI. DNA of the CDR3: TGTGCCAGCTCACCTTGGGAGGGCAGAAACACCATATATTTT. As protein: CASSPWEGRNTIYF.

A few counts support this clonotype. The V call is TRBV5-1, the J call TRBJ2-2, with 12 nucleotides matching TRBD2. V lost 0 bases to trimming and J lost 2 bases; unmatched junction nucleotides: 2. Germline V gene sequence: CDR1 SGHRS, CDR2 YFSETQ. The CDR3 is made up of 17 amino acids. DNA of the CDR3: TGCGCCAGCAGCTTGGGGACTAGCGGGAAAAACACCGGGGAGCTGTTTTTT. Translation gives CASSLGTSGKNTGELFF.

The chain is built from TRBV24-1 and TRBJ2-1, with TRBD2 as a possible D gene (5 bases). The CDR3 loop spans 11 amino acids. Germline CDR1 reads KGHDR; CDR2 reads SFDVKD. V dropped 4 bases and J dropped 10 bases, with 7 bases sitting between them. CDR3 in amino acids: CATSEGEEQFF. Here the CDR3 DNA reads TGTGCCACCAGTGAGGGAGAAGAGCAGTTCTTC.

This clonotype was detected only a few times. V is TRBV5-4 and J is TRBJ2-5; a possible D gene is TRBD2 (7 bases). From germline, CDR1 is SGHNT and CDR2 YYREEE (reference sequence). Deletions cut 2 bases from V and 4 bases from J, with 18 bases between. The CDR3 totals 16 residues. As DNA, the CDR3 is TGTGCCAGCAGCTTTATGTGGGGGGGCCGTCGAGAGACCCAGTACTTC. It translates to CASSFMWGGRRETQYF.

This clonotype was seen many times. This chain links TRBV7-9 with TRBJ1-1, with D uncertain. Trimming cost V 0 bases and J 4 bases, with 9 bases left between them. Germline values: CDR1 SEHNR, CDR2 FQNEAQ (reference sequence). The CDR3 sequence is 14 residues long. As DNA, the CDR3 is TGTGCCAGCAGCTTAGCCAACAACCCCACTGAAGCTTTCTTT. Residues: CASSLANNPTEAFF.

This clonotype was counted at least ten times. The chain combines TRBV6-5 with TRBJ1-2, with a tentative D call TRBD1 (5 bases). Germline CDR1 is MNHEY and CDR2 is SVGAGI. The CDR3 has 14 amino acids. V shed 2 bases and J shed 4 bases, with 11 bases lying between them. The CDR3 DNA reads as TGTGCCAGCAGTTACACCCAGGGAGGCTATGGCTACACCTTC. This translates into CASSYTQGGYGYTF.